Below are 10 T cell receptor beta chains sequenced from a single sample in a study of tumor and adjacent non-tumor tissue in lung cancer. RNA was extracted from bulk tissue without any cell sorting. The library came from three nested PCR rounds adapted from ARM-PCR protocols. TCRdb ran MiXCR on the multiplex PCR reads and lists one entry per CDR3 protein. The sample has 60,000 to 95,000 distinct CDR3 sequences, roughly 80% seen once. Sequencing was carried out using lung tumor tissue. Receptors were obtained from a woman between 45 and 65 years old with non-small cell lung cancer.

Concerning this clonotype itself: Sequence at one end of the junction differs from germline and may be a read error. The V and J genes are TRBV11-2 and TRBJ1-4, with no clear D. The CDR3 has 14 amino acids. Germline loops: CDR1 SGHAT, CDR2 FQNNGV. CDR3: CASRLARINEILFF. Written as DNA, the CDR3 is TGTGCCAGCAGATTAGCAAGGATTAATGAAATACTGTTTTTT. Filled out from reference TRBV11-2 and TRBJ1-4, the complete variable domain reads EAGVAQSPRYKIIEKRQSVAFWCNPISGHATLYWYQQILGQGPKLLIQFQNNGVVDDSQLPKDRFSAERLKGVDSTLKIQPAKLEDSAVYLCASRLARINEILFFGSGTQLSVL.

On this clonotype itself: One end of the junction fails to match germline, which may point to a read error. The V call is TRBV5-6, the J call TRBJ2-2; D may be TRBD2 (5 bases). Germline V CDR1 and CDR2: SGHDT, YYEEEE. The CDR3 is made up of 15 amino acids. The CDR3 sequence is CGSSLGFGLVGELFF. In DNA form, the CDR3 reads TGTGGCAGCAGCTTGGGTTTTGGACTCGTCGGGGAGCTGTTTTTT.

Only a few counts were recorded for this clonotype. This rearrangement joins TRBV11-3 to TRBJ2-2; 8 nucleotides line up with TRBD2. The CDR3 consists of 14 residues. Germline V gene sequence: CDR1 SGHNT, CDR2 YENEEA. CDR3 in amino acids: CTSSLAGGTGELFF. The CDR3 DNA is TGTACTAGCAGCCTGGCGGGGGGCACCGGGGAGCTGTTTTTT.

This clonotype was found a few times. An end of the junction differs from the germline gene, which may be a read error. This chain uses TRBV6-1 with TRBJ2-3; 9 bases match TRBD2. The CDR3 runs 16 residues. Germline CDR1 MNHNS, CDR2 SASEGT. CDR3 loop: CASSETLAGGRDAQYF. CDR3 nucleotides: TGTGCCAGTAGTGAGACCTTGGCGGGAGGGCGCGATGCACAGTATTTT.

Concerning this clonotype: A read error is likely, as this CDR3 ends without the conserved phenylalanine or tryptophan. The chain combines TRBV29-1 with TRBJ2-2; D not certain. The CDR3 contains 15 residues. Germline lookup yields CDR1 SQVTM and CDR2 ANQGSEA. The CDR3 loop is CGARLSLSNTGELFI. CDR3 bases: TGCGGCGCTCGTCTCTCTCTCTCGAACACCGGGGAGCTGTTTATT.

Worth noting for this clonotype: At one end the junction does not follow the germline gene, possibly because of a read error. The chain is built from TRBV10-2 and TRBJ2-1, with 13 bases matching TRBD2. This CDR3 contains 16 residues. CDR1 WSHSY and CDR2 SAAADI come from the germline V gene. This CDR3 is CASSESGTSGMNEEFF. CDR3 nucleotide sequence: TGCGCCAGCAGTGAGTCAGGGACTAGCGGGATGAATGAGGAGTTCTTC.

A remark on this clonotype: Mismatch with germline at one junction end may stem from a read error. V usage is TRBV4-1 and J usage is TRBJ2-2, with D perhaps matching TRBD2 (5 bases). Looked up from germline, CDR1 is MGHRA and CDR2 is YSYEKL. The CDR3 covers 16 residues. CDR3 nucleotides: TGCGCCAGCAGTCAAGAAGGAGGTCTAGTGAACGGGGAGCTGTTTTTT. Translating gives CASSQEGGLVNGELFF.

On this clonotype itself: A read error may produce the germline difference seen at one junction end. J is TRBJ2-7 and V is TRBV11-2, with 8 bases lining up with TRBD2. The CDR3 totals 14 residues. CDR1 is SGHAT and CDR2 is FQNNGV in the germline V gene. The DNA of the CDR3 is TGTGACAGCAAGTTGAGCGGGAGTACCAACGAGCAGTACTTC. Its translation is CDSKLSGSTNEQYF. Full variable domain (remainder filled in from reference TRBV11-2 and TRBJ2-7): EAGVAQSPRYKIIEKRQSVAFWCNPISGHATLYWYQQILGQGPKLLIQFQNNGVVDDSQLPKDRFSAERLKGVDSTLKIQPAKLEDSAVYLCDSKLSGSTNEQYFGPGTRLTVT.

Concerning this clonotype itself: An end of the junction differs from the germline gene, which may be a read error. This chain uses TRBV29-1 with TRBJ2-1; D might be TRBD2 (6 bases). This CDR3 region has 15 residues. Germline CDR1 reads SQVTM; CDR2 reads ANQGSEA. CDR3 in DNA: TGTAGGGTTGAAGAGTCGACTAGGTCCATCAATGAGCAGTTCTTC. Protein sequence: CRVEESTRSINEQFF.

For this clonotype: Likely a read error: the CDR3 ends without its conserved phenylalanine or tryptophan. V is TRBV20-1 and J is TRBJ1-5; 9 bases align to TRBD1. V gave up 7 bases and J gave up 5 bases; unmatched junction bases: 9. This CDR3 region has 14 residues. Germline CDR1 DFQATT, CDR2 SNEGSKA (reference sequence). CDR3 nucleotides: TGCAGTGTGCCGACAGGGGGTTTATATCAGCCCCAGCATATT. Its translation: CSVPTGGLYQPQHI.